The 21 T cell receptor beta chains listed next were all sequenced from one sample in a study of T-cell memory formation after mild COVID-19. TCRdb ran MiXCR on the 5' RACE reads and lists one entry per CDR3 protein. The sample records roughly 400,000 distinct CDR3 sequences, roughly 15% being singletons. The material sequenced was PBMCs or a T cell subset sorted from them (not recorded which). Receptors were obtained from a man between 18 and 29 years old who had mild COVID-19 (a few samples of this study predate the infection). Cell type and time point are not known.

This clonotype was observed a handful of times. The V call is TRBV4-1, the J call TRBJ2-1; D is possibly TRBD1 (5 bases). This CDR3 is built from 13 residues. V gave up 2 bases and J gave up 6 bases, with 8 bases separating them. Germline CDR1 is MGHRA and CDR2 is YSYEKL. As DNA, the CDR3 is TGCGCCAGCAGCCAACGCGACAGCAATGAGCAGTTCTTC. It encodes CASSQRDSNEQFF.

In its sample, this clonotype was seen a few times. This sequence joins TRBV5-1 and TRBJ2-2; 7 positions match TRBD1. There are 16 residues in the CDR3. Losses at the gene ends were 0 bases for V and 6 bases for J; bases not matched to a gene: 8. Germline-derived CDR1 and CDR2 are SGHRS and YFSETQ. The DNA of the CDR3 is TGCGCCAGCAGCTTGGCCCCAGGGGGAAATTCCGGGGAGCTGTTTTTT. Amino acids: CASSLAPGGNSGELFF.

The V call is TRBV20-1, the J call TRBJ2-2; D uncertain. Germline CDR1 reads DFQATT; CDR2 reads SNEGSKA (reference sequence). V lost 7 bases, J lost 3 bases, and 12 bases lay in between. The CDR3 is made up of 13 amino acids. CDR3 in amino acids: CSVARLDTGELFF. The CDR3 coding sequence is TGCAGTGTCGCTCGTCTGGACACCGGGGAGCTGTTTTTT.

This rearrangement joins TRBV3-1 to TRBJ1-2; 9 nucleotides match TRBD1. Per the germline V gene, CDR1 is LGHDT and CDR2 is YNNKEL (reference sequence). V dropped 3 bases and J dropped 7; count of bases not matched to a gene: 3. This CDR3 is built from 13 residues. CDR3 sequence: CASSQGQGSGYTF. In DNA, the CDR3 is TGTGCCAGCAGCCAGGGACAGGGCTCTGGCTACACCTTC. The whole variable domain, filled in from reference TRBV3-1 and TRBJ1-2, reads DTAVSQTPKYLVTQMGNDKSIKCEQNLGHDTMYWYKQDSKKFLKIMFSYNNKELIINETVPNRFSPKSPDKAHLNLHINSLELGDSAVYFCASSQGQGSGYTFGSGTRLTVV.

Ten or more counts support this clonotype. V and J are TRBV7-2 and TRBJ2-7, with D perhaps matching TRBD1 (6 bases). V lost 1 base, J lost 8 bases, and 12 bases lay in between. The CDR3 totals 13 residues. Germline CDR1 reads SGHTA; CDR2 reads FQGNSA. The CDR3 coding sequence is TGTGCCAGCAGCTTAGAGGGGACAAGAAAGCAGTACTTC. Its protein product is CASSLEGTRKQYF.

This sequence joins TRBV4-3 and TRBJ2-1; 16 nucleotides agree with TRBD2. The CDR3 runs to 17 residues. Germline trimming cut 4 bases from V and 7 bases from J; bases unmatched to any gene: 7. The germline gives CDR1 LGHNA, CDR2 YSLEER. CDR3 DNA: TGCGCCAGCAGCCCCCGGGGACTAGCGGGGGGGGGGAATGAGCAGTTCTTC. It translates to CASSPRGLAGGGNEQFF.

The V gene is TRBV7-8, the J gene TRBJ2-1; the D call may be TRBD1 or TRBD2 (5 bases each). Germline V CDR1 and CDR2: SGHVS, FQNEAQ. V lost 6 bases, J lost 4 bases, and 19 bases lay in between. The CDR3 consists of 16 residues. The CDR3 region is CASRKSGSDMYNEQFF. The DNA of the CDR3 is TGTGCCAGCAGGAAAAGCGGCTCGGACATGTACAATGAGCAGTTCTTC.

This clonotype has more than one count but fewer than ten. The V and J genes are TRBV12-3 or TRBV12-4 and TRBJ2-7; 8 bases align to TRBD1. The CDR3 consists of 13 residues. V was clipped by 6 bases and J by 7 bases; unmatched bases: 8. The CDR3 spells CASSQGAIREQYV. As DNA, the CDR3 is TGTGCCAGCAGCCAGGGGGCGATCAGGGAGCAGTACGTC.

This clonotype appeared once. The rearrangement links TRBV6-6 to TRBJ1-4, with a tentative D call TRBD1 (5 bases). Germline CDR1 reads MNHNY; CDR2 reads SVGAGI (reference sequence). There are 17 residues in the CDR3. V lost 2 bases and J 1 base, leaving 14 bases between the germline ends. The CDR3 nucleotides read TGTGCCAGCAGTTACAAGTTGGGGGATGAAACTAATGAAAAACTGTTTTTT. The encoded protein is CASSYKLGDETNEKLFF.

The chain has TRBV7-4 and TRBJ1-2, with no clear D. V lost 5 bases, J lost 2 bases, and 12 bases lay in between. The CDR3 is 14 residues long. Germline V CDR1 and CDR2: SGHVT, SQSDAQ. CDR3 region: CASSPRTDNYGYTF. The CDR3 DNA reads TGTGCCAGCAGCCCTAGGACGGACAACTATGGCTACACCTTC.

This chain connects TRBV25-1 to TRBJ2-1, with D tentatively TRBD1 or TRBD2 (5 bases each). The CDR3 has 14 amino acids. Trimming removed 1 base from V and 8 bases from J, with 12 bases in between. Looked up from germline, CDR1 is MGHDK and CDR2 is SYGVNS. CDR3 amino acids: CASSEWGSRHEQFF. The CDR3 coding sequence is TGTGCCAGCAGTGAATGGGGGAGTCGCCATGAGCAGTTCTTC.

V usage is TRBV28 and J usage is TRBJ2-3; 9 positions agree with TRBD2. CDR3 length equals 15 residues. Unmatched junction bases numbered 10, after V lost 6 bases and J lost 6 bases. Germline V gives CDR1 MDHEN, CDR2 SYDVKM. The CDR3 reads CASSLRLAAPDTQYF. CDR3 nucleotide sequence: TGTGCCAGCAGCCTAAGACTAGCGGCCCCGGATACGCAGTATTTT.

This clonotype occurred a few times. The genes are TRBV6-6 and TRBJ1-2, with D possibly matching TRBD1 (6 bases). Germline CDR1 MNHNY, CDR2 SVGAGI (reference sequence). V lost 0 bases and J lost 8, with 10 bases in between. The CDR3 is 13 residues long. Written as DNA, the CDR3 is TGTGCCAGCAGTTACTCCCGCGGGGGCGGCTACACCTTC. Amino acids: CASSYSRGGGYTF.

This clonotype was recorded a few times. The genes are TRBV6-2 or TRBV6-3 and TRBJ2-7, with D possibly matching TRBD1 (7 bases). The CDR3 is 14 residues long. CDR1 and CDR2 (germline): MNHEY, SVGEGT. Trimming removed 2 bases from V and 4 bases from J, with 12 bases in between. CDR3 sequence reads: CASSYGGTAYEQYF. The CDR3 bases are TGTGCCAGCAGTTACGGCGGGACAGCTTACGAGCAGTACTTC.

This clonotype was seen more than once but under ten times. The V call is TRBV5-1, the J call TRBJ2-5; tentative D call: TRBD1 (6 bases). Germline CDR1 reads SGHRS; CDR2 reads YFSETQ. CDR3 length: 14 amino acids. Trimming stripped 3 bases from V and 5 bases from J, with 14 bases between. The CDR3 sequence: CASSSSTGLETQYF. The CDR3 bases are TGCGCCAGCAGCTCCTCTACAGGGTTGGAGACCCAGTACTTC.

This clonotype was found many times. CDR3 protein: CASSLAGQPRGYTF. Written as DNA, the CDR3 is TGTGCCAGCAGCTTAGCGGGACAGCCGAGAGGCTACACCTTC. The genes are TRBV7-9 and TRBJ1-2, with 7 bases lining up with TRBD1. CDR1 and CDR2 from the germline V gene are SEHNR and FQNEAQ (reference sequence). J was trimmed by 8 bases and V by 0 bases; bases with no gene match: 6. The CDR3 has 14 amino acids.

V gene TRBV7-2 combines with J gene TRBJ1-5; D call uncertain. CDR1 SGHTA and CDR2 FQGNSA come from the germline V gene. The CDR3 totals 17 residues. The V end was cut by 2 bases, the J end by 0 bases, with 14 bases between. DNA for the CDR3: TGTGCCAGCAGCTTAAACAGTCTCGGCAATAGCAATCAGCCCCAGCATTTT. Amino acids: CASSLNSLGNSNQPQHF.

This clonotype has only a few counts. The chain uses TRBV5-5 and TRBJ2-7; 12 bases are shared with TRBD1. The CDR3 is 16 residues long. J gave up 3 bases and V 2 bases, and 6 bases lay outside the gene matches. Germline V gene data show CDR1 as SGHKS and CDR2 as YYEKEE (reference sequence). The CDR3 region has the DNA TGTGCCAGCAGCTTCCCCGGGACAGGGGGCTTCTACGAGCAGTACTTC. Translating gives CASSFPGTGGFYEQYF.

The chain's CDR3 is CSQADRGNEKLFF. CDR3 DNA: TGCAGCCAAGCGGACAGGGGTAATGAAAAACTGTTTTTT. The chain links TRBV20-1 to TRBJ1-4, with 9 bases lining up with TRBD1. CDR1 is DFQATT and CDR2 is SNEGSKA in the germline V gene (reference sequence). CDR3 length: 13 amino acids.

This clonotype has only a few counts. This rearrangement joins TRBV2 to TRBJ2-7, with a weak D call TRBD2 (6 bases). CDR1 SNHLY and CDR2 FYNNEI come from the germline V gene. The V and J ends lost 7 bases and 4 bases respectively, with 14 bases between them. The CDR3 is made up of 13 amino acids. The chain's CDR3 is CASTGTGDYEQYV. Here the CDR3 DNA reads TGTGCCAGCACCGGGACTGGGGATTACGAGCAGTACGTC.

The V call is TRBV12-3 or TRBV12-4, the J call TRBJ2-2; 12 nucleotides agree with TRBD2. This CDR3 region has 16 residues. The V and J ends lost 7 bases and 2 bases, in that order; junction bases with no gene match: 5. CDR3 region: CASIKLAGGNTGELFF. CDR3 nucleotide sequence: TGTGCCAGCATAAAACTAGCGGGGGGAAACACCGGGGAGCTGTTTTTT.